The sequence of this TCR beta chain was determined in a study of CD8 T cells in Susac syndrome. With random hexamers, reverse transcription was performed on roughly 0.5 to 1 ug of RNA. The TCR beta CDR3 was amplified by immunoSEQ multiplex PCR across 54 Vbeta, 13 Jbeta. TCRdb called the immunoSEQ multiplex PCR reads again in MiXCR, with one record for every CDR3 protein. The table records roughly 200,000 distinct CDR3 sequences, 90% to 95% of them present only once. Trimming at V came to 1 base and at J to 4 bases, leaving 3 bases not matched to a gene. The CDR3 has 15 residues. Germline V lookup: CDR1 SGDLS, CDR2 YYNGEE. CD8+ and CD4+ T cells circulating in blood were sequenced for TCR beta. TEMRA cells underwent FACS enrichment and CD8+ and CD4+ T cells underwent negative isolation.

The clonotype was recovered from a human donor in good health. Sequenced: CD4+ T cells from PBMCs. The chain joins TRBV9 to TRBJ2-3; 10 bases match TRBD2. CDR3 DNA: TGTGCCAGCAGCGTAAGCGGGAGGGGTCCAGATACGCAGTATTTT. Encoded protein: CASSVSGRGPDTQYF.